These 21 T cell receptor beta chains were sequenced from one sample in a study of STAT3 mutations in large granular lymphocyte leukemia. Assay used: immunoSEQ multiplex PCR; TCRdb lists only in-frame clones, some missing. The sample holds 1,500 to 2,000 clones, about 61% seen once. Study-wide findings and caveats: In T-cell large granular lymphocyte leukemia, about half of patients showed multiple immunodominant subclonotypes.

No antigen has been identified for these receptors. The sample was peripheral blood mononuclear cells. These receptors were taken from a woman between 65 and 79 years old with T-cell large granular lymphocyte leukemia. Some clones in this sample may be carry-over from other donors' samples.

This clone has only one observation. This sequence joins TRBV7-9 and TRBJ1-2; 7 bases agree with TRBD1. Per the germline V gene, CDR1 is SEHNR and CDR2 is FQNEAQ (reference sequence). V shed 5 bases and J 6 bases; nucleotides not matched to a gene: 6. The CDR3 sequence is 13 residues long. In DNA, the CDR3 is TGTGCCAGCAGCCATACAGGGGATAATGGCTACACCTTC. Translation: CASSHTGDNGYTF.

This chain connects TRBV29-1 to TRBJ2-3, with D possibly being TRBD2 (7 bases). Per germline, CDR1 SQVTM and CDR2 ANQGSEA. V was cut by 4 bases and J by 5 bases, with 19 bases left in between. The CDR3 runs 15 residues. CDR3 sequence (DNA): TGCAGCGTTGCGGAAACGGGGGGCTCGAGAGATACGCAGTATTTT. The encoded protein is CSVAETGGSRDTQYF.

This chain connects TRBV10-2 to TRBJ2-5; perhaps TRBD1 as D (5 bases). The CDR3 runs to 13 residues. V gave up 4 bases and J gave up 2 bases, with 8 bases separating them. CDR1 is WSHSY and CDR2 is SAAADI in the germline V gene. In DNA form, the CDR3 reads TGCGCCAGCAGTGGACAGTCACAAGAGACCCAGTACTTC. The encoded protein is CASSGQSQETQYF.

CDR3 coding DNA: TGTGCCTGGACAGGGCACACTGAAGCTTTCTTT. This sequence encodes CAWTGHTEAFF. V and J are TRBV30 and TRBJ1-1, with D possibly being TRBD1 (5 bases). Trimming removed 4 bases at V and 3 bases at J, with 6 bases between. Germline V gives CDR1 GTSNPN, CDR2 SVGIG (reference sequence). The CDR3 length is 11 residues.

As to this clone: The junction shows a germline mismatch at one end, possibly a read error. The chain joins TRBV30 to TRBJ1-1; no definite D call. The CDR3 covers 11 residues. Germline V gene lookup returns CDR1 GTSNPN and CDR2 SVGIG (reference sequence). Here the CDR3 DNA reads TGTGCCTGGAGTTTGGAGTTTCTCCGACTCTTT. It codes for CAWSLEFLRLF.

The gene calls are TRBV30 and TRBJ2-1, with D unresolved. CDR3 length: 12 amino acids. Germline V gives CDR1 GTSNPN, CDR2 SVGIG (reference sequence). With 8 bases removed from V and 8 bases from J, the gap between germline ends came to 16 bases. Here the CDR3 reads CASSQSDYEQFF. CDR3 in DNA: TGTGCCAGCTCCCAAAGTGACTATGAGCAGTTCTTC.

This clone is a singleton in its sample. CDR3 coding DNA: TGTGCCAGCTCACCACCAAAGGGACAGGTCAACGAGCAGTACTTC. Translated, it gives CASSPPKGQVNEQYF. The chain combines TRBV18 with TRBJ2-7, with 8 bases aligning to TRBD1. J gave up 5 bases and V 0 bases, and 6 bases lay outside the gene matches. Per the germline V gene, CDR1 is KGHSH and CDR2 is LQKENI. The CDR3 totals 15 residues.

V is TRBV18 and J is TRBJ1-5; D ambiguous. Germline V gene sequence: CDR1 KGHSH, CDR2 LQKENI. V was pared by 2 bases and J by 6 bases, with 8 bases between. The CDR3 loop spans 13 amino acids. The CDR3 DNA follows: TGTGCCAGCTCACCAGGAGAGATTCAGCCCCAGCATTTT. Its translation is CASSPGEIQPQHF. The full variable domain, its missing parts supplied by reference TRBV18 and TRBJ1-5, is NAGVMQNPRHLVRRRGQEARLRCSPMKGHSHVYWYRQLPEEGLKFMVYLQKENIIDESGMPKERFSAEFPKEGPSILRIQQVVRGDSAAYFCASSPGEIQPQHFGDGTRLSIL.

This clone was picked up one time. V is TRBV6-5 and J is TRBJ2-7; D gene unclear. CDR1 and CDR2 from the germline V gene are MNHEY and SVGAGI. The CDR3 spans 11 residues. The V gene lost 6 bases and the J gene lost 2 bases, with 5 bases spanning the gap. The CDR3 spells CASRTTYEQYF. The CDR3 nucleotides read TGTGCCAGCAGGACCACCTACGAGCAGTACTTC.

This sequence joins TRBV5-1 and TRBJ2-7; TRBD1 agrees at 12 bases. The CDR3 sequence is 16 residues long. Germline CDR1 and CDR2: SGHRS and YFSETQ. The V segment lost 3 bases and the J segment 2 bases; nucleotides outside the gene matches: 6. The CDR3 reads CASSSIRDRGPYEQYF. In DNA, the CDR3 is TGCGCCAGCAGCTCCATCCGGGACAGGGGGCCCTACGAGCAGTACTTC.

The chain has TRBV5-1 and TRBJ1-2, with a weak D call TRBD1 (5 bases). V was cut by 4 bases and J by 6 bases, with 22 bases left in between. The CDR3 is 16 residues long. Germline V lookup: CDR1 SGHRS, CDR2 YFSETQ. CDR3 sequence reads: CASSMTSGQGVDGYTF. The CDR3 DNA sequence: TGCGCCAGCAGCATGACCTCAGGGCAAGGGGTTGATGGCTACACCTTC.

The rearrangement uses TRBV27 and TRBJ2-7, with D maybe TRBD1 (5 bases). Trimming removed 3 bases from V and 3 bases from J, with 9 bases in between. Germline V gene sequence: CDR1 MNHEY, CDR2 SMNVEV (reference sequence). The CDR3 covers 13 residues. The CDR3 DNA is TGTGCCAGCAGTTTCGACAGCTTCTACGAGCAGTACTTC. It codes for CASSFDSFYEQYF.

The genes are TRBV7-9 and TRBJ1-2; possible D gene TRBD1, 6 bases. Per germline, CDR1 SEHNR and CDR2 FQNEAQ (reference sequence). Trimming removed 5 bases from V and 8 bases from J, with 18 bases in between. The CDR3 contains 14 residues. CDR3 nucleotides: TGTGCCAGCAGCACCACGACAGGAGTCTACGGCTACACCTTC. Its translation: CASSTTTGVYGYTF.

V gene TRBV7-9 combines with J gene TRBJ2-7; D may match TRBD1 or TRBD2 (5 bases each). This CDR3 is 14 amino acids long. Germline V gene lookup returns CDR1 SEHNR and CDR2 FQNEAQ (reference sequence). V lost 6 bases, J lost 4 bases, and 16 bases lay in between. The CDR3 here is CASRPGRGPYEQYF. CDR3 sequence (DNA): TGTGCCAGCAGACCGGGACGCGGCCCGTACGAGCAGTACTTC.

This clone is labeled as medium-sized. This chain uses TRBV14 with TRBJ1-1, with 8 bases that match TRBD1. In germline, CDR1 is SGHDN, CDR2 FVKESK. The CDR3 spans 15 residues. The ends lost 1 base at V and 3 bases at J; junction bases unmatched: 4. This CDR3 reads CASSQGTGWDTEAFF. The CDR3 DNA sequence: TGTGCCAGCAGCCAAGGGACAGGGTGGGACACTGAAGCTTTCTTT.

The chain uses TRBV28 and TRBJ1-5; no reliable D call. Trimming shortened V by 8 bases and J by 4 bases, and 12 bases separated the two germline ends. Germline V gene sequence: CDR1 MDHEN, CDR2 SYDVKM. The CDR3 contains 13 residues. The CDR3: CASSIEGNQPQHF. The CDR3, as DNA: TGTGCCAGCTCTATAGAAGGAAATCAGCCCCAGCATTTT.

This chain links TRBV5-3 with TRBJ2-7; a weak D match, TRBD1 (6 bases). TRBV5-3 is labeled an ORF, and its function is uncertain. CDR3 length: 14 amino acids. Deletions cut 2 bases from V and 4 bases from J, with 13 bases between. The CDR3 here is CARSFSPQGYEQYF. CDR3 nucleotide sequence: TGTGCCAGAAGCTTCTCCCCCCAGGGGTACGAGCAGTACTTC.

Written as DNA, the CDR3 is TGTGCCTGGAGTGGTTGGGGGGATAGCAATCAGCCCCAGCATTTT. Amino acids: CAWSGWGDSNQPQHF. V and J are TRBV30 and TRBJ1-5; TRBD1 might be the D (5 bases). The V gene's germline CDR1 is GTSNPN and CDR2 SVGIG (reference sequence). The CDR3 runs to 15 residues. V lost 1 base, J lost 0 bases, and 10 bases lay in between.

The V gene is TRBV30, the J gene TRBJ2-7; no clear D. With 3 bases removed from V and 7 bases from J, the gap between germline ends came to 19 bases. CDR1 GTSNPN and CDR2 SVGIG come from the germline V gene (reference sequence). CDR3 length: 14 amino acids. The CDR3 nucleotides are TGTGCCTGGAGCTACGGAATCTCGCCTTTGGAGCAGTACTTC. Protein product: CAWSYGISPLEQYF.

This chain connects TRBV29-1 to TRBJ2-7; 10 nucleotides match TRBD1. CDR1 SQVTM and CDR2 ANQGSEA come from the germline V gene. The CDR3 extends over 15 amino acids. The V and J ends lost 3 bases and 0 bases, in that order; junction bases with no gene match: 5. As DNA, the CDR3 is TGCAGCGTTGATTCGTGGGACAGGGGCTCCTACGAGCAGTACTTC. Translation gives CSVDSWDRGSYEQYF.

This clone was counted only a few times. The chain couples TRBV7-3 to TRBJ2-3, with 9 bases that match TRBD2. Germline-derived CDR1 and CDR2 are SGHTA and FQGTGA. CDR3 size: 16 residues. V shed 5 bases, J shed 4 bases, and the junction held 10 bases outside the gene matches. The CDR3 reads CASSPDSGSPADTQYF. CDR3 sequence (DNA): TGTGCCAGCAGCCCAGATAGCGGGAGTCCCGCAGATACGCAGTATTTT.